The next 3 T cell receptor beta chains were all read from a single sample in a study of blood T cell repertoires in COVID-19. TCRdb's table, derived via immunoSEQ multiplex PCR, lists solely in-frame clones and lacks some. The repertoire holds about 50,000 clones, with 77% as singletons. Specimen: peripheral blood. Every receptor here comes from a man in his 70s with active or convalescent COVID-19.

The CDR3 region is CASSYLAGGPNEQFF. The CDR3 coding sequence is TGTGCCAGCAGCTACTTGGCGGGAGGGCCGAATGAGCAGTTCTTC. The chain links TRBV7-3 to TRBJ2-1; 9 bases line up with TRBD2. With V trimmed by 4 bases and J by 7 bases, 8 bases remained unmatched. The CDR3 has 15 amino acids. From germline, CDR1 is SGHTA and CDR2 FQGTGA.

The count of this clone is one. V usage is TRBV30 and J usage is TRBJ1-4; unclear D gene. Germline V gives CDR1 GTSNPN, CDR2 SVGIG (reference sequence). V was trimmed by 3 bases and J by 5 bases, leaving 10 bases between them. This CDR3 comprises 13 residues. As DNA, the CDR3 is TGTGCCTGGAGAGGACGGGGAAATGAAAAACTGTTTTTT. Translating gives CAWRGRGNEKLFF.

This chain joins TRBV7-2 and TRBJ2-2, with a tentative D call TRBD2 (5 bases). From germline, CDR1 is SGHTA and CDR2 FQGNSA. This CDR3 has 17 residues. V shed 3 bases and J shed 7 bases, with 21 bases lying between them. In DNA, the CDR3 is TGTGCCAGCAGCTTCGCTAGCTGGGCCGATTGGGGCGGGGAGCTGTTTTTT. As protein: CASSFASWADWGGELFF.